This record looks at one T cell receptor beta chain sequence and its context. Its antigen is still unknown. The sample is drawn from a study of vaccination effects on CD4 cells after COVID-19. Broader study findings: A shortage of convalescent patients and an absence of early post-infection timepoints characterized the study.

Sequencing was performed with immunoSEQ multiplex PCR; in TCRdb, only in-frame clones are kept and a portion is missing. The sample includes around 83,000 clones, 70% to 75% of them seen just once. This CDR3 has 17 amino acids. Germline V gene lookup returns CDR1 SGHKS and CDR2 YYEKEE (reference sequence). The V segment lost 1 base and the J segment 7 bases; nucleotides outside the gene matches: 13. Viral peptide pools were used in the ViraFEST assay to expand antigen-specific CD4+ T cells, and sequencing came afterward. Investigators separated out CD4+ T cells once around 11 days of culture had passed.

The sequence derives from a human donor who received a COVID-19 vaccine. The chain is built from TRBV5-5 and TRBJ2-7, with 11 bases identical to TRBD1. The material sequenced was CD4+ T cells from PBMCs cultured with HCoV-229E spike peptides, taken before COVID-19 vaccination. CDR3 bases: TGTGCCAGCAGCTTGTGGACAGGGGGCGCCTTTGGGGGGGAGCAGTACGTC. Amino acids: CASSLWTGGAFGGEQYV.